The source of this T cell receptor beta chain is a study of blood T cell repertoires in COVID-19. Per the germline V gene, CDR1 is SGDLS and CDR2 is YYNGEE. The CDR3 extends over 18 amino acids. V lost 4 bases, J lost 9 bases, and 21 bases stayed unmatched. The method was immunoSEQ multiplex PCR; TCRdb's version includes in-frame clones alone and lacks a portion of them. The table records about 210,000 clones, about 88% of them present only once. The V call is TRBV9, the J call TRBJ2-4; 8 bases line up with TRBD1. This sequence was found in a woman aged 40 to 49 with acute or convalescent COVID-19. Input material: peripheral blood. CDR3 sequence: CASSPRSGLQGALGIQYF. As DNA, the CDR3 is TGTGCCAGCAGCCCCCGATCTGGGCTCCAGGGGGCCCTTGGCATTCAGTACTTC.